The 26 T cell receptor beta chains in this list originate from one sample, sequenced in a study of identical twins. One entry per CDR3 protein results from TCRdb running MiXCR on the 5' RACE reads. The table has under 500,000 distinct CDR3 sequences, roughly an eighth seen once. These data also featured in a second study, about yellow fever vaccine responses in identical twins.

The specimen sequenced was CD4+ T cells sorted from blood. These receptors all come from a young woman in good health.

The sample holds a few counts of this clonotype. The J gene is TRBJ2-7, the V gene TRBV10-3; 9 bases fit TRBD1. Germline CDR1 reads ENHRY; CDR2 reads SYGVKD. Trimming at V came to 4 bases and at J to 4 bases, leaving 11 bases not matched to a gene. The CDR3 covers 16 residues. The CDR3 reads CAISARTGAKDYEQYF. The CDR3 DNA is TGTGCCATCAGTGCCAGGACAGGGGCGAAAGATTACGAGCAGTACTTC.

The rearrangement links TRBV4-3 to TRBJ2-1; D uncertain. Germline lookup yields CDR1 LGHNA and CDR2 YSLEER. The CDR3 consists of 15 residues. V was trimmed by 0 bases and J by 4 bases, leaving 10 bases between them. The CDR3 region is CASSQDRSGYNEQFF. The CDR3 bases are TGCGCCAGCAGCCAAGACCGGAGTGGTTACAATGAGCAGTTCTTC.

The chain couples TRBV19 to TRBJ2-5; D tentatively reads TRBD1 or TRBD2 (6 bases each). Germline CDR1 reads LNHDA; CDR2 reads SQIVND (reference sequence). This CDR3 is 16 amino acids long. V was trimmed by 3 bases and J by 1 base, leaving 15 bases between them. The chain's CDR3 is CASSMKKGGLQETQYF. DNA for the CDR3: TGTGCCAGTAGTATGAAAAAGGGGGGCCTCCAAGAGACCCAGTACTTC.

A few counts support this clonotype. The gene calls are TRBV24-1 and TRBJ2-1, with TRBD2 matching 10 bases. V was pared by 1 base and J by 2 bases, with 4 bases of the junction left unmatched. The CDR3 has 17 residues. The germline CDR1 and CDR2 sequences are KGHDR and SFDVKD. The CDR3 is CATSDFSGGPTYNEQFF. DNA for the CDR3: TGTGCCACCAGTGATTTTAGCGGGGGGCCTACCTACAATGAGCAGTTCTTC.

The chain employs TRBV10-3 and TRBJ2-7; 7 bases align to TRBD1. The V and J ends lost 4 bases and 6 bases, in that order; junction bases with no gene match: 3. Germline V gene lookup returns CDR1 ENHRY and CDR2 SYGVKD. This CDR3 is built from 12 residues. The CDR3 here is CAISAQGTEQYF. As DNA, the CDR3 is TGTGCCATCAGTGCACAGGGGACCGAGCAGTACTTC.

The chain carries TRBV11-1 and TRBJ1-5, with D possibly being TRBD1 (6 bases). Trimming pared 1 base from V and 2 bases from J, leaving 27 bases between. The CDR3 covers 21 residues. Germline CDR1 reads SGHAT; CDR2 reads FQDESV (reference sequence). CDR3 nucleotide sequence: TGTGCCAGCAGCTTAGTGGTGGGAACAGGGATCCTAATTAATGGCAATCAGCCCCAGCATTTT. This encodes CASSLVVGTGILINGNQPQHF.

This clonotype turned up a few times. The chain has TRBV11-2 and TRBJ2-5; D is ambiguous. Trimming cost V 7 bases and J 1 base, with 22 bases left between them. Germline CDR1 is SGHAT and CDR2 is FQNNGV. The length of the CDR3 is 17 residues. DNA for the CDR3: TGTGCCAGCAACGAAAGGCGACCCAGAGGACCCCAAGAGACCCAGTACTTC. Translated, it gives CASNERRPRGPQETQYF.

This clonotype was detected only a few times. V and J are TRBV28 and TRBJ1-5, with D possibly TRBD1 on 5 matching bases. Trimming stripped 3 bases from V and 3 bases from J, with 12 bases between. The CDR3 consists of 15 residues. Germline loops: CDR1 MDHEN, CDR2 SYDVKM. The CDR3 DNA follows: TGTGCCAGCAGTTTGGAGACAGTATTCAATCAGCCCCAGCATTTT. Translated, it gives CASSLETVFNQPQHF. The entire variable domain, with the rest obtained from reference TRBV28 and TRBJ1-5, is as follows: DVKVTQSSRYLVKRTGEKVFLECVQDMDHENMFWYRQDPGLGLRLIYFSYDVKMKEKGDIPEGYSVSREKKERFSLILESASTNQTSMYLCASSLETVFNQPQHFGDGTRLSIL.

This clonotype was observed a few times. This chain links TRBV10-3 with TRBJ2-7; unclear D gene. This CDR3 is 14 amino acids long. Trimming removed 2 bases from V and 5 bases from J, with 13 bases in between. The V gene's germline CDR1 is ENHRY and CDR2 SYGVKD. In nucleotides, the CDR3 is TGTGCCATCAGTGAGCTCTACCAGGCTCACGAGCAGTACTTC. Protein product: CAISELYQAHEQYF.

Here the CDR3 reads CSARDRRTGELFF. CDR3 sequence (DNA): TGCAGTGCTAGAGATCGAAGGACCGGGGAGCTGTTTTTT. The J gene is TRBJ2-2, the V gene TRBV20-1; D gene unclear. Germline lookup yields CDR1 DFQATT and CDR2 SNEGSKA (reference sequence). Trimming pared 0 bases from V and 5 bases from J, leaving 7 bases between. CDR3 length: 13 residues.

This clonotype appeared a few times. CDR3 sequence reads: CGTGRQNSPLHF. The CDR3 nucleotides read TGTGGAACTGGACGGCAAAATTCACCCCTCCACTTT. The chain recombines TRBV27 with TRBJ1-6; D uncertain. From germline, CDR1 is MNHEY and CDR2 SMNVEV (reference sequence). This CDR3 region has 12 residues.

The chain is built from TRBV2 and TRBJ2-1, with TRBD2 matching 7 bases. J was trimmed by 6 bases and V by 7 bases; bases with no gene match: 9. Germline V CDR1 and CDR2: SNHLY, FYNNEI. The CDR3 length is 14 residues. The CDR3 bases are TGTGCCAGCACCGGGGGGAGAACCCGCAATGAGCAGTTCTTC. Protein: CASTGGRTRNEQFF.

The CDR3 DNA reads as TGTGCCAGCTCACCATGGGGGGAGAACACCGGGGAGCTGTTTTTT. This encodes CASSPWGENTGELFF. The V call is TRBV18, the J call TRBJ2-2; D is possibly TRBD2 (6 bases). The CDR3 sequence is 15 residues long. With 2 bases removed from V and 1 base from J, the gap between germline ends came to 8 bases. Germline loops: CDR1 KGHSH, CDR2 LQKENI.

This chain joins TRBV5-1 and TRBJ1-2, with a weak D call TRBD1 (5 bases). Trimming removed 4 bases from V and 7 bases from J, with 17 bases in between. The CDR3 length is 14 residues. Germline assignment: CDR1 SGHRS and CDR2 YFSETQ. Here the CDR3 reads CASSAFDRAGGYTF. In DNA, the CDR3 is TGCGCCAGCAGCGCCTTCGACAGAGCAGGTGGCTACACCTTC.

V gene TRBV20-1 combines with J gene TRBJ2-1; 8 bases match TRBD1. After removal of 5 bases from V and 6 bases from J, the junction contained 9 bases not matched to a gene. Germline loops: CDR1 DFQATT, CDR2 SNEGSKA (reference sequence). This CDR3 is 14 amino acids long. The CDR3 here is CSASGQGRGNEQFF. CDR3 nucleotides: TGCAGTGCTTCTGGACAGGGACGAGGCAATGAGCAGTTCTTC.

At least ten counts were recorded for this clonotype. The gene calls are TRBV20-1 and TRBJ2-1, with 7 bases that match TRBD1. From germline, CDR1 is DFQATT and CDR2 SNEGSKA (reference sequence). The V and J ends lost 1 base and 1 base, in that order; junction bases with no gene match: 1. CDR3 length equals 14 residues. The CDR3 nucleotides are TGCAGTGCTAGAGGACAGGGTTCCTACAATGAGCAGTTCTTC. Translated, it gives CSARGQGSYNEQFF.

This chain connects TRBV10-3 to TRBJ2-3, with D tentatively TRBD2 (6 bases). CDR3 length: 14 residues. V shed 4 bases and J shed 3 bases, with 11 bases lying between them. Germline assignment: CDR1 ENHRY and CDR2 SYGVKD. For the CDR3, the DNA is TGTGCCATCAGTGTATCCGGGACTACAGATACGCAGTATTTT. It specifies CAISVSGTTDTQYF.

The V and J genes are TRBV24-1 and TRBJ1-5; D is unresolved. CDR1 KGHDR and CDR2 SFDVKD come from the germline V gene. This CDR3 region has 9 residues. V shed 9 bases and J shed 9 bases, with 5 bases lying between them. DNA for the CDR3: TGTGCCACCCTAGTGCCCCAGCATTTT. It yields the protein CATLVPQHF.

CDR3 bases: TGTGCCAGCACCAACCGGGGACTAGGGGTTGGGCGGTACTTC. Protein sequence: CASTNRGLGVGRYF. The J gene is TRBJ2-7, the V gene TRBV28, with TRBD2 matching 8 bases. V was pared by 7 bases and J by 12 bases, with 17 bases of the junction left unmatched. Germline V gene sequence: CDR1 MDHEN, CDR2 SYDVKM. The CDR3 runs to 14 residues.

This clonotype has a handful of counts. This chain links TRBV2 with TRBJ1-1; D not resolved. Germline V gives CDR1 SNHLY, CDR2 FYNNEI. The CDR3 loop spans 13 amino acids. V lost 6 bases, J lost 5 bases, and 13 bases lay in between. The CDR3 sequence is CASRKTPGTEAFF. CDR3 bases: TGTGCCAGCAGGAAAACACCGGGGACTGAAGCTTTCTTT.

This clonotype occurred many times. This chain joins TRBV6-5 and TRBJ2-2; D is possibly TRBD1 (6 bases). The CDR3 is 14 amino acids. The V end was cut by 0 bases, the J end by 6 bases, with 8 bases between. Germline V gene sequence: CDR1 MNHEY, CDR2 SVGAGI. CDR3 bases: TGTGCCAGCAGTTACTCACAGGGTCCCGGGGAGCTGTTTTTT. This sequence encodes CASSYSQGPGELFF.

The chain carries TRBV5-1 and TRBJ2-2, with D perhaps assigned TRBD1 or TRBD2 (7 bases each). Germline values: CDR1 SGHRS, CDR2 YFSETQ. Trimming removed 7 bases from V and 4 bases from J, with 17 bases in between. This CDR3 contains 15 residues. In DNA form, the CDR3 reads TGCGCCAGCTGGGGGGGACAGACAATCACCGGGGAGCTGTTTTTT. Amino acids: CASWGGQTITGELFF.

The CDR3 reads CSVGDLADTQYF. The CDR3 region has the DNA TGCAGCGTTGGGGACCTGGCAGATACGCAGTATTTT. The chain uses TRBV29-1 and TRBJ2-3, with D possibly being TRBD1 or TRBD2 (5 bases each). Trimming removed 4 bases from V and 4 bases from J, with 9 bases in between. The germline V gene encodes CDR1 SQVTM and CDR2 ANQGSEA. The CDR3 runs to 12 residues.

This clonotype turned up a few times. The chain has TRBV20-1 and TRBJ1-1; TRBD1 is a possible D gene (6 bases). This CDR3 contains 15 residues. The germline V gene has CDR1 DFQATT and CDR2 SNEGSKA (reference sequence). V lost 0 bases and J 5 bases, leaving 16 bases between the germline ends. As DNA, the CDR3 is TGCAGTGCTAGAGACGGGGAGACAGGAAGAACTGAAGCTTTCTTT. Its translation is CSARDGETGRTEAFF.

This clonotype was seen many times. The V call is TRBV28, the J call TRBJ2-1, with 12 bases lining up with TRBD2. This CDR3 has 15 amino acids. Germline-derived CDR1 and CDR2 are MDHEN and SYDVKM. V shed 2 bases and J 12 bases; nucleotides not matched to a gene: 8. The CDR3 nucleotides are TGTGCCAGCAGTTTACCCCTAGCGGGGGGGCGAGCGCAGTTCTTC. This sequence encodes CASSLPLAGGRAQFF.

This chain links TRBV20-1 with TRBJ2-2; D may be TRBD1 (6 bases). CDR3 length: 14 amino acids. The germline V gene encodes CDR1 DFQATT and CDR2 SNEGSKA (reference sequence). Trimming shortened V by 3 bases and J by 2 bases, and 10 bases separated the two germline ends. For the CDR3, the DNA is TGCAGTGCTAGCGGACAGATAAACACCGGGGAGCTGTTTTTT. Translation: CSASGQINTGELFF.